The following is a T cell receptor beta chain sequence with its context. The specificity of this receptor is unknown. No much larger clone is present one base from it, and per-base qualities are unavailable. The CDR3 regions of human TCRbeta chains were analyzed by immunosequencing. The study's processing was this. Repertoire TCRs were checked for matches against a reference library of SARS-CoV-2-specific TCRs that had been generated using the MIRA antigen-specificity platform. Breadth was defined as the fraction of unique TCRs that were SARS-CoV-2-associated. Depth was defined as the fraction of total T cells that were SARS-CoV-2-associated. Using the MIRA data, every spike-specific TCR was mapped to the spike region that the TCR reacted to and assigned to either a CD4 or a CD8 class. Log10-transformed breadth and depth values were compared by one-way ANOVA with Sidak's multiple comparisons tests. Here the immuneACCESS table is served through TCRdb, limited to in-frame sequences with V and J called. Missing clones are a known gap in these copies; in checked studies unresolved V genes cover under half, and the rest lacks a known reason. V and J calls and clone size are copied from that table; D and trimming were computed from the DNA. Within this sample are about 110,000 clones, with roughly nine tenths of them counted one time only. The ten biggest clones cover 6.6% of the sample.

Reading the germline V gene gives CDR1 SGHAT and CDR2 FQNNGV. Its CDR3 holds 14 amino acids, cysteine through phenylalanine. Only CDR3 DNA remains: 42 bases, in frame from the first base. Trimming removed 1 base from V and 6 bases from J, leaving 9 bases between the germline ends. This sample was included in a study of T cell responses to AZD1222 COVID-19 vaccine (dated by TCRdb to the early 2020s). Regarding the complete study: AZD1222 recipients given second doses at about 4 weeks or at about 12 weeks were pooled, since spike-specific TCR depth and breadth were not found to differ between the two schedules. Trial participants were enrolled by age into subgroups of 18-55, 56-69 and 70-plus years, and approximately 150, 30 and 60 TCR-sequenced participants, respectively, were included in these subgroups. TCR sequencing was performed for 230 to 250 trial participants, of whom about 210 were given two doses of AZD1222 and 26 were given two doses of MenACWY control vaccine. Study-wide findings and limitations: In the small 56-69-year group, the increase in depth fell short of significance, most likely because of low power. Conclusions about previously exposed vaccinees are limited because only five to seven AZD1222 recipients were SARS-CoV-2 seropositive at baseline. Reportedly, close to half of the unique spike-specific TCRs recognized epitopes lying outside the regions that are mutated in the B.1.351 and B.1.1.7 variants. No day 14 peak-response samples were available, so repertoires were characterized only after the peak T cell response. Most participants were white British and females outnumbered males, and the authors suggested that clonal diversity may have been underestimated. A significant rise in spike-specific TCR breadth and depth was observed after two AZD1222 doses relative to day 0 and relative to MenACWY recipients. The vaccine-associated CD4 TCRs covered the entire spike protein, and the dominant responses fell in regions 160-218 and 743-854.

The time point label corresponds to: baseline before first vaccination. Vaccinee samples came from UK trials COV001 and COV002, including a single-blind randomized controlled phase 2/3 trial of AZD1222 (ChAdOx1 nCoV-19) in healthy adults. Trial participant PBMC samples were collected at day 0 and day 28 after the second dose for TCRbeta chain sequencing. The material was peripheral blood, obtained on day 0 of AZD1222 vaccination. The sequence joins TRBV11-2 to TRBJ2-2; the D gene is possibly TRBD2, with 6 bases matching. The clonotype comes from an adult in good health. The DNA sequence is as follows: TGTGCCAGCAGCTTAGCGGAGGGTCCCGGGGAGCTGTTTTTT. This encodes CASSLAEGPGELFF.